This is a list of T cell receptor beta chains from one sample in a study of blood T cell repertoires in COVID-19. Using immunoSEQ multiplex PCR, the repertoire was profiled, and TCRdb retains in-frame clones only, with some absent. The sample lists 150,000 to 200,000 clones, around four fifths occurring once. The sequencing input was peripheral blood. These receptors were obtained from an elderly woman with acute or convalescent COVID-19. Both conserved end residues are part of each CDR3. The order of the fields is D gene, V gene, clone size, J gene, CDR3 DNA, CDR3 protein. D genes are given only for firm matches. The size field is filled for only some rows; it gives once, few, many or a size class.

>-|TRBV27|-|TRBJ2-1
TGTGCCAGCAGTCGACAGATAACCAATGAGCAGTTCTTC
CASSRQITNEQFF
>TRBD2|TRBV27|-|TRBJ2-5
TGTGCCAGCAGAAAGATAGCGGGAGGATATTCGGAGACCCAGTACTTC
CASRKIAGGYSETQYF
>TRBD2|TRBV6-1|-|TRBJ2-1
TGTGCCAGCAGTGAACTAGCGGACCTCTCCTACAATGAGCAGTTCTTC
CASSELADLSYNEQFF
>-|TRBV30|-|TRBJ2-7
TGTGCCTGGAGTCAGAATGAACACGAGCAGTACTTC
CAWSQNEHEQYF
>TRBD1|TRBV10-3|-|TRBJ2-1
TGTGCCATCAGTGAGGGACAGGGGACGTCGAACCGCTACAATGAGCAGTTCTTC
CAISEGQGTSNRYNEQFF
>-|TRBV5-8|-|TRBJ1-1
TGTGCCAGCAGCTTGGCCTACACTGAAGCTTTCTTT
CASSLAYTEAFF
>-|TRBV28|few|TRBJ2-1
TGTGCCAGCAGTTGGGAGGATGAGCAGTTCTTC
CASSWEDEQFF
>-|TRBV7-9|-|TRBJ1-2
TGTGCCAGCAGCTTAATAAGGGGCGGGGGCCCCTATGGCTACACCTTC
CASSLIRGGGPYGYTF
>TRBD1|TRBV27|-|TRBJ2-1
TGTGCCAGCAGTTTATTCGCAGGGGGCCTCTACAATGAGCAGTTCTTC
CASSLFAGGLYNEQFF
>-|TRBV6-5|-|TRBJ1-2
TGTGCCAGCTGTCTGGAGACCGACTATGGCTACACCTTC
CASCLETDYGYTF
>-|TRBV23-1|-|TRBJ2-1
TGCGCCAGCAGTCAATCAGAAGTCTATTACTACAATGAGCAGTTCTTC
CASSQSEVYYYNEQFF
>-|TRBV9|-|TRBJ2-4
TGTGCCAGCAGCGCAGGACTAGCCAAAAACATTCAGTACTTC
CASSAGLAKNIQYF
>TRBD1|TRBV7-9|-|TRBJ1-4
TGTGCCAGCAGCGTGGGGACAGGCTCTACTAATGAAAAACTGTTTTTT
CASSVGTGSTNEKLFF
>-|TRBV6-5|-|TRBJ2-7
TGTGCCAGCAAAGTACGGGGGAGGTACGAGCAGTACTTC
CASKVRGRYEQYF
>-|TRBV5-4|-|TRBJ1-5
TGTGCCAGCAGCCTCGGACAGAATCAGCCCCAGCATTTT
CASSLGQNQPQHF
>TRBD1|TRBV19|few|TRBJ2-2
TGTGCCAGTAGGGGACAGGGGGCCGGGGAGCTGTTTTTT
CASRGQGAGELFF
>TRBD2|TRBV7-2|-|TRBJ2-7
TGTGCCAGCAGCATCGAAACTAGCGGGAGGGCCCACGAGCAGTACTTC
CASSIETSGRAHEQYF
>TRBD2|TRBV18|-|TRBJ2-2
TGTGCCAGCTCACCACAAGCGGGAGAAGGCGGGGAGCTGTTTTTT
CASSPQAGEGGELFF
>-|TRBV7-2|-|TRBJ1-4
TGTGCCAGCAGCTTTGGGGGGGGATATAATGAAAAACTGTTTTTT
CASSFGGGYNEKLFF
>-|TRBV5-1|-|TRBJ1-1
TGCGCCAGCCGGCGTGGGGGGGCCGAGGACACTGAAGCTTTCTTT
CASRRGGAEDTEAFF
>-|TRBV11-2|-|TRBJ1-1
TGTGCCAGCAGCTTATCAGACAGTGAAGCTTTCTTT
CASSLSDSEAFF
>-|TRBV18|-|TRBJ2-3
TGTGCCAGCTCACCAGGCGATACGCAGTATTTT
CASSPGDTQYF
>-|TRBV5-6|-|TRBJ1-6
TGTGCCAGCAGCTTGGGGCGGGGTTGGAATTCACCCCTCCACTTT
CASSLGRGWNSPLHF
>-|TRBV7-9|few|TRBJ2-7
TGTGCCAGCAGCTACTATCAGGGACTCGAGCAGTACTTC
CASSYYQGLEQYF
>-|TRBV18|-|TRBJ2-3
TGTGCCAGCTCACCTACAAGGGAGGCAGATACGCAGTATTTT
CASSPTREADTQYF
>TRBD1|TRBV19|-|TRBJ2-7
TGTGCCAGTAGTATATCTCCAGGGGGCTACGAGCAGTACTTC
CASSISPGGYEQYF
>TRBD1|TRBV5-1|-|TRBJ2-3
TGCGCCAGCAGCTTGGCCGGACAGGGGGGTGATACGCAGTATTTT
CASSLAGQGGDTQYF
>TRBD1|TRBV10-2|-|TRBJ1-5
TGCGCCAGCAGGTCCGGGACAGGGGTAGATCAGCCCCAGCATTTT
CASRSGTGVDQPQHF
>TRBD2|TRBV3-1/TRBV3-2|-|TRBJ2-7
TGTGCCAGCAGCCAACAAGCGGGAGGGCCCTACGAGCAGTACTTC
CASSQQAGGPYEQYF
>-|TRBV10-2|-|TRBJ2-2
TGCGCCACCGGACTTCTACTCCCACGGGACGGGGAGCTGTTTTTT
CATGLLLPRDGELFF
>TRBD2|TRBV10-3|-|TRBJ2-1
TGTGCCATCAGTGAATTTGCTAGCGGGAGGGCCGACGGCGATGAGCAGTTCTTC
CAISEFASGRADGDEQFF
>-|TRBV19|-|TRBJ2-5
TGTGCCAGTAGTATTACAGGCCAAGAGACCCAGTACTTC
CASSITGQETQYF
>-|TRBV29-1|-|TRBJ2-7
TGCAGCGTTGAGCAGGGTTTCCACGAGCAGTACTTC
CSVEQGFHEQYF
>-|TRBV13|-|TRBJ1-6
TGTGCCAGCAGCTTCGGGACTCATAATTCACCCCTCCACTTT
CASSFGTHNSPLHF
>-|TRBV24-1|-|TRBJ1-4
TGTGCCACCAGTGATCGCGACAGGCCTTTTAATGAAAAACTGTTTTTT
CATSDRDRPFNEKLFF
>-|TRBV4-1|-|TRBJ2-3
TGCGCCAGCAGCCAAGCAGGAAGAACAACAGATACGCAGTATTTT
CASSQAGRTTDTQYF
>TRBD2|TRBV5-6|-|TRBJ2-7
TGTGCCAGCAGCTTCGGGACTACTACCTACGAGCAGTACTTC
CASSFGTTTYEQYF
>TRBD2|TRBV10-2|-|TRBJ2-1
TGCGCCAGCAGGCAAGTAACTAGCGGTTACAATGAGCAGTTCTTC
CASRQVTSGYNEQFF
>-|TRBV24-1|-|TRBJ1-5
TGTGCCACCAGTGACGGGAGGGGGGGTCGCAATCAGCCCCAGCATTTT
CATSDGRGGRNQPQHF
>-|TRBV27|-|TRBJ2-3
TGTGCCAGCAGTCCACAGGCGGGGCCAGATACGCAGTATTTT
CASSPQAGPDTQYF
>-|TRBV10-1|-|TRBJ2-3
TGCGCCAGCAGCTCGAGGGAGGCAGATACGCAGTATTTT
CASSSREADTQYF
>TRBD1|TRBV6-2/TRBV6-3|-|TRBJ2-1
TGTGCCAGCAGTCCCGGACAGGGGAGGGGCAATGAGCAGTTCTTC
CASSPGQGRGNEQFF
>TRBD2|TRBV7-6|-|TRBJ2-1
TGTGCCAGCAGCCTTCGGACTAGCGGGATGTCCTCCTACAATGAGCAGTTCTTC
CASSLRTSGMSSYNEQFF